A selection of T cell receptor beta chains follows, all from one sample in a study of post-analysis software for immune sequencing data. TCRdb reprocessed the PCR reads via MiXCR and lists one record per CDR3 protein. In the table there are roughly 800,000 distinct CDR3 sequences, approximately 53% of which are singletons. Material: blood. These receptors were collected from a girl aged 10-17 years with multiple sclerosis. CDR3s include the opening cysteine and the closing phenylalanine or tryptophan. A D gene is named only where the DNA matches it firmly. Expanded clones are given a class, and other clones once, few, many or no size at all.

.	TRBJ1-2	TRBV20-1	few	TGCAGTGCTAGCCAGGGTCATTATGGCTACACCTTC	CSASQGHYGYTF
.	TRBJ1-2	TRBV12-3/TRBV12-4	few	TGTGCCAGCAGCCCATATGGGGATCCTCTTGGCTACACCTTC	CASSPYGDPLGYTF
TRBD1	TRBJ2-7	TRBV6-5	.	TGTGCCAGCAGTTACTCAAGACAGGGGGCGAGAAATGAGCAGTACTTC	CASSYSRQGARNEQYF
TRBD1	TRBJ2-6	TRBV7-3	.	TGTGCCAGCAGGGGACAGGGGTCCTCTGGGGCCAACGTCCTGACTTTC	CASRGQGSSGANVLTF
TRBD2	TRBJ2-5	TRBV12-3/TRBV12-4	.	TGTGCCAGCAGCATAGCGGGACCGCAAGAGACCCAGTACTTC	CASSIAGPQETQYF
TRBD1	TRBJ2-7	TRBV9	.	TGTGCCAGCAGCGTGGATCAGGACAGGCAAGCCTACGAGCAGTACTTC	CASSVDQDRQAYEQYF
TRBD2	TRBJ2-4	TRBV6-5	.	TGTGCCACCATCGGGACTAGCGCCGCGCAGGAGCAGTACTTC	CATIGTSAAQEQYF
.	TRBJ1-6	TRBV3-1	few	TGTGCCAGCAGCCGCGGGTCGGGACTGCATAATTCGCCCCTCCACTTT	CASSRGSGLHNSPLHF
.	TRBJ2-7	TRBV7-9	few	TGTGCCAGCAGCTCAAGTATTTCCTTGGTCGAGCAGTACTTC	CASSSSISLVEQYF
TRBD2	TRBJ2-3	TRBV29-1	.	TGCAGCGTTGAAGAGACTAGCGGGAACACAGATACGCAGTATTTT	CSVEETSGNTDTQYF
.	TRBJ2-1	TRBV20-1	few	TGCAGTGCTAAACAGGGGAGGTGGGATGAGCAGTTCTTC	CSAKQGRWDEQFF
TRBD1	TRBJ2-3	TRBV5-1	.	TGCGCCAGCAGCCAACAGGGGCAGTTGGATACGCAGTATTTT	CASSQQGQLDTQYF